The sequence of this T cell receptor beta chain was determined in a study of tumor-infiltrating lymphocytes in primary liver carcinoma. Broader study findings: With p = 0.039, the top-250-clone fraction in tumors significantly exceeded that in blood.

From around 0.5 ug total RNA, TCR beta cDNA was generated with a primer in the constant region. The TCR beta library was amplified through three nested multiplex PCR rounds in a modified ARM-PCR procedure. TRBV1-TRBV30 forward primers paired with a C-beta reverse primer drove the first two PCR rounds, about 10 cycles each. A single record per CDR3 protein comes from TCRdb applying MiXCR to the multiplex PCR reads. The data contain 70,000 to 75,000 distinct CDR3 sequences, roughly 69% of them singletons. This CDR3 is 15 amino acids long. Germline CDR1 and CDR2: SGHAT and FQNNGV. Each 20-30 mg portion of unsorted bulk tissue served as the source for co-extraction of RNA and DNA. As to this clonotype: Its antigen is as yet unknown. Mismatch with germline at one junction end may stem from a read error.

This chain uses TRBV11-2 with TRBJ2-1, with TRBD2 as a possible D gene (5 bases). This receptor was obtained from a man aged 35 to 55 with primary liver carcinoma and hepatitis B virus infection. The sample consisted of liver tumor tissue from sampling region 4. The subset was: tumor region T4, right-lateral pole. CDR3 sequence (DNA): TGTTCCAGTAGCGTCGATGGTACGGTCACCGATGAGCAGTTCTTC. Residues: CSSSVDGTVTDEQFF. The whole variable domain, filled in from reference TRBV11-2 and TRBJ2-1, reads EAGVAQSPRYKIIEKRQSVAFWCNPISGHATLYWYQQILGQGPKLLIQFQNNGVVDDSQLPKDRFSAERLKGVDSTLKIQPAKLEDSAVYLCSSSVDGTVTDEQFFGPGTRLTVL.